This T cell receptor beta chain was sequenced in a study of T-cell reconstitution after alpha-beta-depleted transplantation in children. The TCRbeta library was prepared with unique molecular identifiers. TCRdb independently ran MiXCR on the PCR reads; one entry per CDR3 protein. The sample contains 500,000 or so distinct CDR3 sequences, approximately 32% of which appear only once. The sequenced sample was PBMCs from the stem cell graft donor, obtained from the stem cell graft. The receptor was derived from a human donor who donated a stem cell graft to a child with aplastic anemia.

In DNA, the CDR3 is TGTGCCAGCAGTTTTAGCTTTTTAGCGGGAGGGTCCCGCTCCTACGAGCAGTACGTC. Translated: CASSFSFLAGGSRSYEQYV. This chain connects TRBV28 to TRBJ2-7; TRBD2 matches at 11 bases. Unmatched junction bases numbered 13, after V lost 3 bases and J lost 0 bases. Germline lookup yields CDR1 MDHEN and CDR2 SYDVKM. The CDR3 has 19 amino acids.